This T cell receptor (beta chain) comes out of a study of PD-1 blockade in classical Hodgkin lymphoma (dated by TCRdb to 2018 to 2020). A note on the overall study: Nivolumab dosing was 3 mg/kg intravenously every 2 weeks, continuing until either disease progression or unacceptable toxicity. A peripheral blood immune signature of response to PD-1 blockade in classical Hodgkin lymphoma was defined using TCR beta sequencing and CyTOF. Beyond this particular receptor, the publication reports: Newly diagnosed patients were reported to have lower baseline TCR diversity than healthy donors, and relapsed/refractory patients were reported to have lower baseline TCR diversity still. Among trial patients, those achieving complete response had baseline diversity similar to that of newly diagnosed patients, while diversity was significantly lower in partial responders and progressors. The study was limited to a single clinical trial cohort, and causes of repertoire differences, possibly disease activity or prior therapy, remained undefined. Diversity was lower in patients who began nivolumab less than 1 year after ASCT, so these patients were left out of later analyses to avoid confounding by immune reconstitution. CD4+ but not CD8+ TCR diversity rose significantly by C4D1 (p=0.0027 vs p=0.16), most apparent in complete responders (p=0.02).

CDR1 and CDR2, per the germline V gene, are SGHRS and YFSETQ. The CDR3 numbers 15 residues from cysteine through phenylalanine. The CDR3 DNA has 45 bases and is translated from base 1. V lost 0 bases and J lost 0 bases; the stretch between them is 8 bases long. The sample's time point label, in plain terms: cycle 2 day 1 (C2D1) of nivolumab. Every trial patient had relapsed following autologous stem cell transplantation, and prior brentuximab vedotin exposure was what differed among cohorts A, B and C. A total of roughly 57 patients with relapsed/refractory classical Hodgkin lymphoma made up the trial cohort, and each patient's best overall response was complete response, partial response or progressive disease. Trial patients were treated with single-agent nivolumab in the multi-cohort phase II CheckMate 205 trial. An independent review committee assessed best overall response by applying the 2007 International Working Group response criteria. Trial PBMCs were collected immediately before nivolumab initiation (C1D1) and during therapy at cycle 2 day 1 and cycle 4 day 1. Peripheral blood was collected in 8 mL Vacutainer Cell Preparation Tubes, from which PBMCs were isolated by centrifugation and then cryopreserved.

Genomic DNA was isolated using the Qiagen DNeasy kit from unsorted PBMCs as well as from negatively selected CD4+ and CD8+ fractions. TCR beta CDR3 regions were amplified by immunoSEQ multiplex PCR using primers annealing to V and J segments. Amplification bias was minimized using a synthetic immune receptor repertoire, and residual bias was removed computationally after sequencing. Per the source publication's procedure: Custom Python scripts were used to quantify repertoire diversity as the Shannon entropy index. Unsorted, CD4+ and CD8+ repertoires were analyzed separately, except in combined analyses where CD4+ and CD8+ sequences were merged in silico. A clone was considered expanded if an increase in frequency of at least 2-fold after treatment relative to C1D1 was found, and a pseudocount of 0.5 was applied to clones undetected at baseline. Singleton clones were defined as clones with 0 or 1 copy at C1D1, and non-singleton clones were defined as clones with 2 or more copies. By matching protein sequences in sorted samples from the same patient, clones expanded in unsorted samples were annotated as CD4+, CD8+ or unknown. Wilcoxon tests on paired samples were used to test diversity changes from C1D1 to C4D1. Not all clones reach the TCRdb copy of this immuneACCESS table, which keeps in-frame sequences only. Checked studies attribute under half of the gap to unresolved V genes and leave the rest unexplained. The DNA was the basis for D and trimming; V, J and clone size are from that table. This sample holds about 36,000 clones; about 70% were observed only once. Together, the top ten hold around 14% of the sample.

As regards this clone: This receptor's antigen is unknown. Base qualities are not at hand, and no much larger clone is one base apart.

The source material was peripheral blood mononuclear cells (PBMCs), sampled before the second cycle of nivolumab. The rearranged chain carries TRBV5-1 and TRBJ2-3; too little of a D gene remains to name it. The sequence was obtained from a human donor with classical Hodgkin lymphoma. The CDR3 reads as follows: CASSLDTLSTDTQYF. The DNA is TGCGCCAGCAGCTTGGATACCCTTAGCACAGATACGCAGTATTTT.